This TCR beta chain appears in the sequencing data of a study of cytomegalovirus exposure and HLA in healthy donors. Whole-study findings and limits: In terms of immune exposure information, only CMV serostatus was available. Within a later analysis, the majority of CMV-associated TCR beta chains appeared HLA-restricted.

PCR involved 60 Vbeta and 13 Jbeta primers. The data were produced by immunoSEQ multiplex PCR, yet TCRdb's version contains in-frame clones alone and is incomplete. Its clone listing holds about 110,000 clones. With V trimmed by 4 bases and J by 7 bases, 19 bases remained unmatched. The CDR3 is 17 amino acids. The germline gives CDR1 SGHRS, CDR2 YFSETQ. About this clone itself: The antigen remains unidentified.

This TCR derives from a man aged 35 to 55 in good health and CMV-seropositive. The sample consisted of PBMCs. The chain carries TRBV5-1 and TRBJ2-7; 8 bases match TRBD1. CDR3: CASSLTRPTGAFFEQYF. The CDR3 DNA sequence: TGCGCCAGCAGCCTTACCCGCCCGACAGGGGCCTTTTTTGAGCAGTACTTC.